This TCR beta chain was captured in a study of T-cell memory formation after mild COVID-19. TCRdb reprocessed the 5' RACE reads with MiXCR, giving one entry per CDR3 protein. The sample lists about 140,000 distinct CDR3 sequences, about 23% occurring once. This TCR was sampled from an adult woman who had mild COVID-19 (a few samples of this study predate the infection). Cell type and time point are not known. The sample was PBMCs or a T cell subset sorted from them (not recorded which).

CDR3 DNA sequence: TGTGCCAGCAGCCCGAGTGGCAGGGTCCCAACTAATGAAAAACTGTTTTTT. Translating it yields CASSPSGRVPTNEKLFF. The rearrangement uses TRBV11-2 and TRBJ1-4; the D gene is possibly TRBD1 (5 bases). The CDR3 is 17 residues long. V was trimmed by 5 bases and J by 0 bases, leaving 16 bases between them. Per the germline V gene, CDR1 is SGHAT and CDR2 is FQNNGV. Complete variable domain (other parts from reference TRBV11-2 and TRBJ1-4): EAGVAQSPRYKIIEKRQSVAFWCNPISGHATLYWYQQILGQGPKLLIQFQNNGVVDDSQLPKDRFSAERLKGVDSTLKIQPAKLEDSAVYLCASSPSGRVPTNEKLFFGSGTQLSVL.